Described below is a single T cell receptor beta chain sequence and its context. Its specific antigen is unknown. Base-call qualities are not available, and no considerably larger clone is one nucleotide away. The sample is drawn from a study of blood T cell repertoires in COVID-19 (TCRdb year 2020). With respect to the entire study: Collaborator samples came from the United States, Italy and Spain and covered acute and convalescent phases of COVID-19. The material from the prospective study consisted of cDNA or gDNA derived from T cells, B-cell-depleted T cells, or PBMCs. The dataset comprised deeply sampled blood TCRbeta repertoires from subjects exposed to, actively infected with, or recovered from COVID-19. A freely available public database, intended as a resource for researchers studying the immune response to SARS-CoV-2, is where the repertoires were released. Samples came from the ongoing ImmuneRACE study (first 160 participants) plus 1,254 subjects from 6 global collaborators. Sample metadata almost always included a de-identified subject ID, COVID-19 status, age in years and sex. HLA class I and class II types, where available, came from metadata supplied by the sample provider rather than from assay-based typing. What the authors observed across the whole study: The quantity of clinical and demographic metadata differed by source and by participant and was supplied without curation.

Participants in the prospective study were aged about 18 to 95 years, lived in 24 United States geographic areas, and enrolled through a virtual design. To assign participants to cohorts, the prospective study relied on clinical history that participants themselves reported in a screening survey and a study questionnaire. Mobile phlebotomists in the prospective study collected whole blood, serum and a nasopharyngeal or oropharyngeal swab from every participant. Over a 2-month period, participants in the prospective study had the option of providing additional blood draws and questionnaires. Blood samples from the prospective study were shipped frozen or at room temperature prior to DNA extraction. TCRbeta CDR3 regions were amplified from genomic DNA by means of the immunoSEQ Assay, a bias-controlled multiplex PCR. Under the source paper's analysis protocol: The number of nucleated cells in each sample was estimated by amplification of reference gene primers within the assay. To quantify the absolute abundance of each unique TCRbeta CDR3 rearrangement, sequence reads were collapsed and filtered. For each sample, productive Simpson clonality was calculated by taking the square root of Simpson's diversity index across productive rearrangements. The clones in this table, taken by TCRdb from immuneACCESS, are in-frame only. Not every clone is retained; where verified, under half of the shortfall comes from an unresolved V gene, and the cause of the rest is unknown. That table is the source of V, J and clone size, and D and trimming were worked out from the DNA. For this sample there are some 260,000 clones; roughly 87% appear just once. 6% to 7% of the sample is held by the ten biggest clonotypes.

Material: PBMCs or T cells enriched from blood (not recorded which). This TCR came from a woman in her twenties or thirties with acute COVID-19.

The CDR3 in this case is CASSLGTGIANQPQHF. The bases are TGTGCCAGCAGTTTAGGGACAGGGATTGCCAATCAGCCCCAGCATTTT. The V and J segments used are TRBV28 and TRBJ1-5, and TRBD1 matches 9 of the central bases. V lost 2 bases and J lost 3 bases, and the count of bases not matched to a germline gene is 5. From its cysteine to its phenylalanine, the CDR3 spans 16 amino acids. Left in the record is the CDR3 DNA by itself, 48 bases read in frame from the first base. In the germline V gene, CDR1 corresponds to MDHEN and CDR2 to SYDVKM. With the portions outside the CDR3 filled from the reference TRBV28 and TRBJ1-5 genes, the complete variable region becomes DVKVTQSSRYLVKRTGEKVFLECVQDMDHENMFWYRQDPGLGLRLIYFSYDVKMKEKGDIPEGYSVSREKKERFSLILESASTNQTSMYLCASSLGTGIANQPQHFGDGTRLSIL.